The entry below describes one TCR beta chain. No antigen is known for it. The read terminates 3 residues before the CDR3 end, so the remaining end is supplied by the germline J gene. This record comes from a study of T cells in women clearing cervical HPV infection. Turning to the study itself: Donors had HPV16-related CIN3 or worse; 2 had invasive cancer.

Study observations and caveats: CIN3+ cases had significantly higher TCR repertoire richness than controls, but evenness did not differ.

TCR beta CDR3 amplified by multiplex PCR from 950 to 1,500 ng genomic DNA. Repertoires were generated with immunoSEQ multiplex PCR, while TCRdb's copy carries only in-frame clones and drops some. The sample's table shows some 39,000 clones. The CDR3 loop spans 14 amino acids. Trimming took 0 bases from V and 2 from J, leaving 7 bases between them. Germline lookup yields CDR1 SGHRS and CDR2 YFSETQ. V is TRBV5-1 and J is TRBJ2-3; D remains ambiguous. This clonotype was sampled from a woman aged 18 to 69 with a cervical HPV16 infection that either progressed to CIN3+ or cleared (not recorded which). Sample: blood buffy coat. CDR3 bases read: TGCGCCAGCAGCTTGGCCGCGAACACAGATACG. Its protein product is CASSLAANTDT. The whole CDR3 sequence reads CASSLAANTDTQYF.